This T cell receptor (beta chain) was recorded in a study of beta chain features in type 1 diabetes. Trimming pared 4 bases from V and 5 bases from J, leaving 12 bases between. The CDR3 is made up of 13 amino acids. Germline V CDR1 and CDR2: MNHNS, SASEGT. Markers CD45RO/CCR7/CD25/CD127/CD95/CD27 served to sort CD4+ naive, central memory, regulatory and stem cell-like memory cells. Findings of the study overall: Among all four CD4+ subsets, Type 1 diabetes patients had TCRB CDR3s that were moderately but significantly shorter. Patients' naive, central memory and regulatory TCRB repertoires appeared more alike than those of healthy donors. Any role of HLA type in TCRB rearrangement remained unresolved here.

In regard to this clone: Its antigen is currently unknown.

Expressed TCRB transcripts were sequenced because the entire RNA isolate underwent reverse transcription. Libraries were prepared by immunoSEQ multiplex PCR; TCRdb keeps only in-frame clonotypes and omits some of them. The table has 200,000 to 250,000 clones, about 9.3% seen once. The origin of this receptor is a woman between 18 and 30 years old in good health. The genes are TRBV6-1 and TRBJ2-7, with a tentative D call TRBD1 (5 bases). The sample was naive CD4+ T cells from blood. CDR3 sequence reads: CASSGQGANEQYF. As DNA, the CDR3 is TGTGCCAGCAGTGGGCAGGGTGCTAACGAGCAGTACTTC.